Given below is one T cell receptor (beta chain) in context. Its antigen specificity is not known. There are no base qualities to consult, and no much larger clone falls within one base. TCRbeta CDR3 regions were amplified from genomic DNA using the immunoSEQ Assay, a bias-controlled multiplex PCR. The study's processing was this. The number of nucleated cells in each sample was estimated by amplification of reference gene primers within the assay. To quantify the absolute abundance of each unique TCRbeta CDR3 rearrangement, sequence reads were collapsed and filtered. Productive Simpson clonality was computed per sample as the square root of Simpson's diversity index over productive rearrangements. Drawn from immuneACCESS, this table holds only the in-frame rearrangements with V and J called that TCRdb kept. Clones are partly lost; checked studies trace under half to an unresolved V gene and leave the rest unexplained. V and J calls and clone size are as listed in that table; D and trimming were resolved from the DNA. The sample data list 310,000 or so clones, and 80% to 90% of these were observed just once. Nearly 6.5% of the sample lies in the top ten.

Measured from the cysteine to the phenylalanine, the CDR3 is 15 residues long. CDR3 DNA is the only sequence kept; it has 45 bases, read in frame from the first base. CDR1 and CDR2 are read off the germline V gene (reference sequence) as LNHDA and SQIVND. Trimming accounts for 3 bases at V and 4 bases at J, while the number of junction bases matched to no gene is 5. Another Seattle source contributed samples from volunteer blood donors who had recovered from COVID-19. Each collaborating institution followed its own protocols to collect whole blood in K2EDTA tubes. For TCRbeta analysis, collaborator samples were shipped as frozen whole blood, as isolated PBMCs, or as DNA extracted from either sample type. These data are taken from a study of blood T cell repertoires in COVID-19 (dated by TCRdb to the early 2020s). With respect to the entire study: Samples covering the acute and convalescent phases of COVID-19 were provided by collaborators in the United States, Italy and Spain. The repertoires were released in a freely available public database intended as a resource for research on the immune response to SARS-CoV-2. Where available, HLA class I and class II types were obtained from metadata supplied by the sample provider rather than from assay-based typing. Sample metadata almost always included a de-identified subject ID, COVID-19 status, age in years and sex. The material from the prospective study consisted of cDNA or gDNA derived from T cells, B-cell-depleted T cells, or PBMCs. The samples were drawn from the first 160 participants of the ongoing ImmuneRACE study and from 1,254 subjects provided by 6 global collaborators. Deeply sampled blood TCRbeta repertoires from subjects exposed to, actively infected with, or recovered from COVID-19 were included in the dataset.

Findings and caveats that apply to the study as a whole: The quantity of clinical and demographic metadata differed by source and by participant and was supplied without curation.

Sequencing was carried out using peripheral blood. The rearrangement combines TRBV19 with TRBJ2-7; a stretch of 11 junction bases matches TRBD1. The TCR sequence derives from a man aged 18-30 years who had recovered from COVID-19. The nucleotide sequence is TGTGCCAGTAGTATCGGACAGGGGGCTCGGTACGAGCAGTACTTC. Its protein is CASSIGQGARYEQYF.